This T cell receptor beta chain appears in the sequencing data of a study of T cell responses to AZD1222 COVID-19 vaccine. General study results and limits: With two AZD1222 doses given, Spike-specific TCR breadth and depth both rose. Repertoire sampling happened only post peak T cell response.

Clones were read by immunoSEQ multiplex PCR, and TCRdb kept only the in-frame ones, dropping some. The sample has fewer than 200,000 clones; 80% to 95% are singletons. About this clone itself: Its target is unknown.

The sequenced sample was peripheral blood, obtained on day 0 of AZD1222 vaccination. The source is an adult in good health.

This CDR3 is CASSYDRSYGYTF. CDR3 coding DNA: TGTGCCAGCAGTTACGACCGGAGCTATGGCTACACCTTC. The rearrangement links TRBV27 to TRBJ1-2; D is ambiguous. V was cut by 4 bases and J by 4 bases, with 10 bases left in between. The CDR3 runs to 13 residues. In germline, CDR1 is MNHEY, CDR2 SMNVEV (reference sequence).